These 28 T cell receptor beta chains share one sample of origin, sequenced in a study of PD-1 blockade in classical Hodgkin lymphoma. Each patient's relapse followed autologous stem cell transplantation, and brentuximab vedotin exposure varied. Using immunoSEQ multiplex PCR, the repertoire was profiled, and TCRdb retains in-frame clones only, with some absent. The sample lists roughly 56,000 clones; about 88% were seen once. The starting material was peripheral blood mononuclear cells (PBMCs), obtained before the second cycle of nivolumab. The receptor source for this set is a human donor with classical Hodgkin lymphoma.

The chain recombines TRBV7-8 with TRBJ2-3; D unclear. Per the germline V gene, CDR1 is SGHVS and CDR2 is FQNEAQ. The CDR3 runs to 12 residues. V gave up 3 bases and J gave up 4 bases, with 5 bases separating them. The CDR3 DNA reads TGTGCCAGCAGCTTTCGGCCAGATACGCAGTATTTT. Protein product: CASSFRPDTQYF. The variable domain in full, completed from reference TRBV7-8 and TRBJ2-3, reads GAGVSQSPRYKVAKRGQDVALRCDPISGHVSLFWYQQALGQGPEFLTYFQNEAQLDKSGLPSDRFFAERPEGSVSTLKIQRTQQEDSAVYLCASSFRPDTQYFGPGTRLTVL.

A word on this clone: Different DNA sequences within this sample yield the same CDR3. The chain uses TRBV5-1 and TRBJ2-3, with 10 bases that match TRBD1. This CDR3 has 15 residues. Germline trimming cut 5 bases from V and 0 bases from J; bases unmatched to any gene: 3. Per the germline V gene, CDR1 is SGHRS and CDR2 is YFSETQ. The DNA for the CDR3 is TGCGCCAGCAGTTTGACAGGGGGCAGCACAGATACGCAGTATTTT. This sequence encodes CASSLTGGSTDTQYF.

The chain carries TRBV6-5 and TRBJ2-6; D possibly corresponds to TRBD2 (6 bases). The CDR3 spans 15 residues. Germline CDR1 is MNHEY and CDR2 is SVGAGI. With 7 bases removed from V and 4 bases from J, the gap between germline ends came to 14 bases. CDR3 residues: CASKIGGAGANVLTF. The DNA of the CDR3 is TGTGCCAGCAAAATCGGCGGGGCCGGGGCCAACGTCCTGACTTTC.

The chain employs TRBV7-9 and TRBJ2-6; D uncertain. V gave up 1 base and J gave up 2 bases, with 6 bases separating them. The germline gives CDR1 SEHNR, CDR2 FQNEAQ (reference sequence). The CDR3 is 15 amino acids. This chain's CDR3 is CASSLVTPGANVLTF. CDR3 nucleotides: TGTGCCAGCAGCTTAGTGACCCCTGGGGCCAACGTCCTGACTTTC. The full variable domain, in which reference TRBV7-9 and TRBJ2-6 provide the parts outside the CDR3, is DTGVSQNPRHKITKRGQNVTFRCDPISEHNRLYWYRQTLGQGPEFLTYFQNEAQLEKSRLLSDRFSAERPKGSFSTLEIQRTEQGDSAMYLCASSLVTPGANVLTFGAGSRLTVL.

The CDR3 DNA reads as TGTGCCAGCAGAGAGGGACAGCTAACCTACGAGCAGTACTTC. Its protein is CASREGQLTYEQYF. The gene calls are TRBV6-5 and TRBJ2-7; 7 bases align to TRBD1. This CDR3 comprises 14 residues. CDR1 is MNHEY and CDR2 is SVGAGI in the germline V gene. Trimming removed 6 bases from V and 2 bases from J; junction bases left unmatched: 7.

This clone appeared a few times. The chain has TRBV2 and TRBJ1-1; D might be TRBD1 (6 bases). Germline CDR1 is SNHLY and CDR2 is FYNNEI. This CDR3 spans 13 amino acids. The ends were cut back, 9 bases at V and 3 bases at J, with 14 bases in the middle. The CDR3 protein is CASVPDRYTEAFF. CDR3 coding DNA: TGTGCCAGTGTCCCGGACAGATACACTGAAGCTTTCTTT.

This chain connects TRBV28 to TRBJ1-4; TRBD1 matches 8 bases. CDR1 and CDR2 from the germline V gene are MDHEN and SYDVKM. V was clipped by 8 bases and J by 5 bases; unmatched bases: 4. The CDR3 covers 13 residues. The CDR3 reads CASDRGRNEKLFF. The CDR3 DNA sequence: TGTGCCAGCGACAGGGGAAGGAATGAAAAACTGTTTTTT.

CDR3 DNA: TGCGCCAGCAGCTTGGAAGGACAGGGGGTAAACTATGGCTACACCTTC. It is translated as CASSLEGQGVNYGYTF. This chain connects TRBV5-1 to TRBJ1-2; TRBD1 matches at 10 bases. V was clipped by 0 bases and J by 2 bases; unmatched bases: 4. Germline loops: CDR1 SGHRS, CDR2 YFSETQ. The CDR3 loop spans 16 amino acids.

The genes are TRBV21-1 and TRBJ2-2; the table assigns TRBD1, which was not confirmed against the DNA. TRBV21-1 is recorded as a pseudogene. This CDR3 is built from 18 residues. The CDR3, as DNA: TGTGCCAGCAGCTTACCTATCCACAGGGCTCGGGGCACCGGGGAGCTGTTTTTT. Residues: CASSLPIHRARGTGELFF.

The V and J genes are TRBV19 and TRBJ1-6; D uncertain. Trimming removed 4 bases from V and 3 bases from J, with 13 bases in between. The germline CDR1 and CDR2 sequences are LNHDA and SQIVND (reference sequence). This CDR3 has 16 residues. The CDR3 is CASSTNSKNYNSPLHF. The CDR3 DNA follows: TGTGCCAGTAGTACGAACAGCAAAAACTATAATTCACCCCTCCACTTT. The whole variable domain, remainder taken from reference TRBV19 and TRBJ1-6, is DGGITQSPKYLFRKEGQNVTLSCEQNLNHDAMYWYRQDPGQGLRLIYYSQIVNDFQKGDIAEGYSVSREKKESFPLTVTSAQKNPTAFYLCASSTNSKNYNSPLHFGNGTRLTVT.

This clone turned up a few times. The chain employs TRBV5-1 and TRBJ1-2; TRBD1 aligns across 9 bases. The CDR3 length is 13 residues. After removal of 4 bases from V and 8 bases from J, the junction contained 6 bases not matched to a gene. CDR1 is SGHRS, CDR2 YFSETQ, per germline. For the CDR3, the DNA is TGCGCCAGCAGCGCGGGACAGGGTCCAGGCTACACCTTC. Translation gives CASSAGQGPGYTF.

V is TRBV6-5 and J is TRBJ1-5; D unclear. This CDR3 region has 13 residues. CDR1 and CDR2 from the germline V gene are MNHEY and SVGAGI. V was shortened by 9 bases and J by 0 bases, with 9 bases between the two germline ends. CDR3 protein: CASRRGSNQPQHF. The DNA for the CDR3 is TGTGCCAGTCGACGGGGTAGCAATCAGCCCCAGCATTTT.

The chain uses TRBV11-2 and TRBJ2-7, with 7 bases identical to TRBD2. The ends lost 4 bases at V and 6 bases at J; junction bases unmatched: 6. The CDR3 sequence is 13 residues long. Germline V lookup: CDR1 SGHAT, CDR2 FQNNGV. The CDR3 spells CASSWSGAFEQYF. CDR3 nucleotides: TGTGCCAGCAGCTGGAGCGGGGCGTTCGAGCAGTACTTC.

The rearrangement joins TRBV7-8 to TRBJ1-6; D unresolved. Per the germline V gene, CDR1 is SGHVS and CDR2 is FQNEAQ. This CDR3 has 14 amino acids. Deletions cut 6 bases from V and 9 bases from J, with 15 bases between. The DNA of the CDR3 is TGTGCCAGCAGTTCTCAACGTAATGGTTCACCCCTCCACTTT. It translates to CASSSQRNGSPLHF.

V gene TRBV6-1 combines with J gene TRBJ2-3, with 8 bases matching TRBD1. Germline lookup yields CDR1 MNHNS and CDR2 SASEGT. Trimming removed 7 bases from V and 6 bases from J; junction bases left unmatched: 9. This CDR3 has 14 residues. The DNA for the CDR3 is TGTGCCAGCATTTATCAGGGGGCGATCGATACGCAGTATTTT. Residues: CASIYQGAIDTQYF.

The chain couples TRBV6-5 to TRBJ1-2; TRBD1 is a possible D gene (5 bases). CDR1 MNHEY and CDR2 SVGAGI come from the germline V gene. V was pared by 4 bases and J by 7 bases, with 16 bases between. This CDR3 region has 14 residues. The CDR3: CASSSSGIEGGYTF. CDR3 DNA: TGTGCCAGCAGTTCATCAGGGATTGAAGGTGGCTACACCTTC.

The chain joins TRBV7-9 to TRBJ1-3; D call uncertain. V gave up 0 bases and J gave up 16 bases, with 19 bases separating them. Germline CDR1 and CDR2: SEHNR and FQNEAQ (reference sequence). The CDR3 length is 14 residues. The chain's CDR3 is CASSLAADRPFGYF. The DNA of the CDR3 is TGTGCCAGCAGCTTAGCGGCGGACCGGCCTTTTGGTTATTTT.

CDR3 residues: CASSSTGSVSYGYTF. DNA of the CDR3: TGCGCCAGCAGCTCGACAGGGTCGGTAAGCTATGGCTACACCTTC. The chain is built from TRBV5-1 and TRBJ1-2, with 7 nucleotides matching TRBD1. Germline V CDR1 and CDR2: SGHRS, YFSETQ. This CDR3 contains 15 residues. The V segment lost 3 bases and the J segment 4 bases; nucleotides outside the gene matches: 9.

The table lists this clone with a few counts. Other DNA variants within this sample encode the same CDR3. The J gene is TRBJ1-1, the V gene TRBV5-1, with no clear D. Trimming cost V 0 bases and J 0 bases, with 6 bases left between them. This CDR3 contains 14 residues. From germline, CDR1 is SGHRS and CDR2 YFSETQ. The CDR3 region is CASSLVGVNTEAFF. CDR3 nucleotides: TGCGCCAGCAGCTTGGTCGGTGTGAACACTGAAGCTTTCTTT.

The chain carries TRBV7-9 and TRBJ1-1; no clear D gene. The CDR3 is 15 amino acids. The germline CDR1 and CDR2 sequences are SEHNR and FQNEAQ (reference sequence). The V and J ends lost 4 bases and 4 bases respectively, with 16 bases between them. CDR3 DNA: TGTGCCAGCAGCTCCCGGGCCCTGGCGACCACTGAAGCTTTCTTT. It specifies CASSSRALATTEAFF.

The CDR3 is CASSERQGWTDTQYF. The CDR3 nucleotides read TGTGCCAGCAGTGAACGACAGGGCTGGACAGATACGCAGTATTTT. The V and J genes are TRBV2 and TRBJ2-3, with 7 bases that match TRBD1. The CDR3 consists of 15 residues. Germline lookup yields CDR1 SNHLY and CDR2 FYNNEI. Trimming at V came to 2 bases and at J to 3 bases, leaving 5 bases not matched to a gene.

The V call is TRBV7-9, the J call TRBJ1-1; D may be TRBD1 (5 bases). The CDR3 has 15 residues. V was cut by 3 bases and J by 4 bases, with 15 bases left in between. In germline, CDR1 is SEHNR, CDR2 FQNEAQ (reference sequence). Here the CDR3 DNA reads TGTGCCAGCAGCTTTTATCAGGGTCTTAGCACTGAAGCTTTCTTT. Protein sequence: CASSFYQGLSTEAFF.

The chain couples TRBV5-1 to TRBJ2-7; 9 bases are shared with TRBD2. Germline lookup yields CDR1 SGHRS and CDR2 YFSETQ. The CDR3 spans 15 residues. The trim removed 4 bases at V and 3 bases at J, leaving 8 bases unmatched. The CDR3 spells CASSTGASGVYEQYF. In nucleotides, the CDR3 is TGCGCCAGCAGCACCGGGGCTAGCGGGGTCTACGAGCAGTACTTC.

This chain connects TRBV5-1 to TRBJ2-2, with TRBD2 matching 10 bases. Germline V gene sequence: CDR1 SGHRS, CDR2 YFSETQ. The CDR3 spans 15 residues. Trimming took 1 base from V and 3 from J; bases not matched to a gene: 0. CDR3 DNA sequence: TGCGCCAGCAGCTTGAGCGGGGGGGACACCGGGGAGCTGTTTTTT. It yields the protein CASSLSGGDTGELFF.

The CDR3 coding sequence is TGTGCCAGCAGCTTGGGGACTCGTGGGCAAGAGACCCAGTACTTC. It translates to CASSLGTRGQETQYF. The gene calls are TRBV5-6 and TRBJ2-5; perhaps TRBD2 as D (5 bases). With 0 bases removed from V and 2 bases from J, the gap between germline ends came to 11 bases. The length of the CDR3 is 15 residues. CDR1 and CDR2 (germline): SGHDT, YYEEEE. The full variable domain, its missing parts supplied by reference TRBV5-6 and TRBJ2-5, is DAGVTQSPTHLIKTRGQQVTLRCSPKSGHDTVSWYQQALGQGPQFIFQYYEEEERQRGNFPDRFSGHQFPNYSSELNVNALLLGDSALYLCASSLGTRGQETQYFGPGTRLLVL.

J is TRBJ1-6 and V is TRBV5-1, with D possibly being TRBD1 (5 bases). Trimming pared 4 bases from V and 4 bases from J, leaving 12 bases between. CDR3 length equals 15 residues. Per the germline V gene, CDR1 is SGHRS and CDR2 is YFSETQ. The CDR3 reads CASSLQVIYNSPLHF. The CDR3 region has the DNA TGCGCCAGCAGCCTACAGGTGATATATAATTCACCCCTCCACTTT.

The rearrangement links TRBV5-1 to TRBJ1-4, with no clear D. Germline CDR1 is SGHRS and CDR2 is YFSETQ. The V and J ends lost 4 bases and 7 bases respectively, with 17 bases between them. This CDR3 has 15 amino acids. CDR3 amino acids: CASSQAGGNIEKLFF. CDR3 sequence (DNA): TGCGCCAGCAGCCAAGCCGGAGGCAACATTGAAAAACTGTTTTTT.

This clone was seen once. This chain uses TRBV25-1 with TRBJ1-6; a weak D match, TRBD1 (6 bases). With 8 bases removed from V and 5 bases from J, the gap between germline ends came to 16 bases. This CDR3 has 15 residues. Germline V CDR1 and CDR2: MGHDK, SYGVNS. The CDR3 loop reads CASGRQDLNNSPLHF. Here the CDR3 DNA reads TGTGCCAGCGGGAGACAGGACCTTAATAATTCACCCCTCCACTTT.